The text below deals with one T cell receptor (beta chain). Its binding antigen is unknown. The record has no base qualities; no much larger clone is one base away. The data stem from a study of blood T cell repertoires in COVID-19 (dated by TCRdb to the early 2020s). In terms of the full investigation: The collaborator samples originated in the United States, Italy and Spain and spanned the acute and convalescent phases of COVID-19. Where available, HLA class I and class II types were obtained from metadata supplied by the sample provider rather than from assay-based typing. Deeply sampled blood TCRbeta repertoires from subjects exposed to, actively infected with, or recovered from COVID-19 were included in the dataset. The repertoires were released in a freely available public database meant as a resource for research on the immune response to SARS-CoV-2. The prospective study material was composed of cDNA or gDNA derived from T cells, B-cell-depleted T cells, or PBMCs. The samples were drawn from the first 160 participants of the ongoing ImmuneRACE study and from 1,254 subjects provided by 6 global collaborators. A de-identified subject ID, COVID-19 status, age in years and sex were almost always included in the sample metadata. The paper as a whole reports these results and caveats: The quantity of clinical and demographic metadata differed by source and by participant and was supplied without curation.

CDR1 is given as LGHDT and CDR2 as YNNKEL, both from the germline V gene (reference sequence). Counted from cysteine to phenylalanine, this CDR3 has 14 amino acids. The only DNA kept is the CDR3, 42 bases in frame from the first base. Trimming leaves V shorter by 4 bases and J shorter by 4 bases, with the junction holding 4 bases beyond the gene matches. The immunoSEQ Assay, a bias-controlled multiplex PCR, was used to amplify TCRbeta CDR3 regions from genomic DNA. Regarding the original processing steps: Within the assay, amplification of reference gene primers was used to estimate how many nucleated cells each sample contained. To quantify the absolute abundance of each unique TCRbeta CDR3 rearrangement, sequence reads were collapsed and filtered. Productive Simpson clonality was computed per sample as the square root of Simpson's diversity index over productive rearrangements. The source is immuneACCESS, and TCRdb retained only in-frame sequences with V and J called. Part of the clones is not carried over; for the studies checked, unresolved V genes explain less than half of this, and the remainder is unexplained. V and J calls and clone size are as listed in that table; D and trimming were resolved from the DNA. This sample holds 85,000 to 100,000 clones; less than 85% were observed only once. The top ten hold about 8.7% of the sample.

Another Seattle source contributed samples from volunteer blood donors who had recovered from COVID-19. The collaborating institutions used their own protocols to collect whole blood in K2EDTA tubes. For TCRbeta analysis, collaborators shipped samples in one of three forms: frozen whole blood, isolated PBMCs, or DNA extracted from either of those sample types. The V and J genes are TRBV3-1 (or the pseudogene TRBV3-2) and TRBJ2-1; TRBD2 fits 7 bases in the junction. The sample consisted of peripheral blood. This receptor was taken from a man between 45 and 60 years old who had recovered from COVID-19. This receptor carries the CDR3 CASSPSGIYNEQFF. In nucleotides, the sequence is TGTGCCAGCAGCCCGAGCGGGATTTACAATGAGCAGTTCTTC.